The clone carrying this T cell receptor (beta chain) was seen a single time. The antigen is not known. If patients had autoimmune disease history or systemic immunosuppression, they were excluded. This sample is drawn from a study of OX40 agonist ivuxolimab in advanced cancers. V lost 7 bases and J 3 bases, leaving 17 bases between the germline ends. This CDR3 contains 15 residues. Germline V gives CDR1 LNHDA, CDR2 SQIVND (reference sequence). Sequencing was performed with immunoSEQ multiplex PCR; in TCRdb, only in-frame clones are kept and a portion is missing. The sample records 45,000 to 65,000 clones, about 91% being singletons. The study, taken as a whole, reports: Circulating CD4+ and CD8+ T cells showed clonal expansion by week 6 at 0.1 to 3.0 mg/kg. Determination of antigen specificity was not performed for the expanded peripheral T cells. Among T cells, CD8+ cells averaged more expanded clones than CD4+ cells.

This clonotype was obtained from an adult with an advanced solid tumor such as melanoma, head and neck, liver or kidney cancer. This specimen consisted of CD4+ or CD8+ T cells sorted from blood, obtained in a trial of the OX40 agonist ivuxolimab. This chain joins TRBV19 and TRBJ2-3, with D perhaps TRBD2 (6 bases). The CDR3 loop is CASTLGGMGTDTQYF. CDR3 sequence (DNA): TGTGCCAGTACCCTCGGCGGGATGGGGACAGATACGCAGTATTTT.